The present T cell receptor beta chain was sequenced within a study of T cells in Graves' hyperthyroidism and ophthalmopathy. A word on this clonotype: This may arise from a read error, as a much more abundant clone is one base away.

Germline-derived CDR1 and CDR2 are SGDLS and YYNGEE. CDR3 length: 15 amino acids. Template material for amplifying TCR beta CDR3 regions consisted of RNA transcripts. HTBI primers were employed in a first-round RT-PCR of the TCR CDR3. TCRdb redid the calling of the multiplex PCR reads with MiXCR, one entry per CDR3 protein. The repertoire holds about 350,000 distinct CDR3 sequences, over 15% seen once, with roughly a sixth in the top ten. This sequence joins TRBV9 and TRBJ2-3, with 8 bases fitting TRBD2. This TCR came from a middle-aged woman with Graves' ophthalmopathy. The sequencing sample was made of blood. Here the CDR3 DNA reads TGTTCCAGCAGCGTAGGGCGGGAGGACCCAGATACGCAGTATTTT. Protein: CSSSVGREDPDTQYF.